This T cell receptor beta chain was sequenced for a study of blood T cell repertoires in COVID-19. For the study at large: Specimens from acute and convalescent COVID-19 originated in the United States, Italy and Spain.

The method was immunoSEQ multiplex PCR; TCRdb's version includes in-frame clones alone and lacks a portion of them. The repertoire holds more than 250,000 clones, with roughly nine tenths as singletons. The CDR3 totals 14 residues. Germline loops: CDR1 SGHAT, CDR2 FQDESV (reference sequence). The J segment lost 3 bases and the V segment lost 7 bases, leaving 3 bases of the junction unmatched. This chain joins TRBV11-1 and TRBJ1-4, with 9 bases identical to TRBD1. Sequenced material: peripheral blood. This clonotype was obtained from a man younger than 35 who had recovered from COVID-19. The CDR3 DNA sequence: TGTGCCAGCAAACAGGGGGCTTCTAATGAAAAACTGTTTTTT. It specifies CASKQGASNEKLFF.